Listed below are T cell receptor beta chains from one sample, sequenced in a study of PD-L1 blockade in urothelial cancer. Data came from immunoSEQ multiplex PCR; TCRdb stores just in-frame clones and leaves some out. The sample lists roughly 49,000 clones, about 85% seen once, with 7.6% in the top ten. This sample comprised PBMCs, obtained around atezolizumab (anti-PD-L1) treatment. The receptors shown here come from a man in his sixties with urothelial cancer. The CDR3 runs from the conserved cysteine through the conserved F or W. The D gene is left open where the match is weak. Not all rows give a size; the values are once, few, many and, for expanded clones, a class.

TRBD1,TRBJ1-3,TRBV7-8,-,TGTGCCAGCAACTTAGACAGGGCTGGAAACACCATATATTTT,CASNLDRAGNTIYF
TRBD1,TRBJ2-7,TRBV5-1,-,TGCGCCAGCAGCTTGGATGGGACAGTCAACTACGAGCAGTACTTC,CASSLDGTVNYEQYF
TRBD2,TRBJ2-3,TRBV5-4,-,TGTGCCAGCAGCTTGGGTGGAGCTAGCGGGGTCTTCACAGATACGCAGTATTTT,CASSLGGASGVFTDTQYF
TRBD2,TRBJ2-7,TRBV5-4,once,TGTGCCAGCAGCTCCCGAGCCAGGCTAGCGGGGAACGAGCAGTACTTC,CASSSRARLAGNEQYF
-,TRBJ2-3,TRBV21-1,-,TGTGCCAGCAGCAACTGGCAGGGGTGGGGAGATACGCAGTATTTT,CASSNWQGWGDTQYF
-,TRBJ1-6,TRBV28,-,TGTGCCAGCAGCTTAACGGGACATCAACCCCTCCACTTT,CASSLTGHQPLHF
-,TRBJ1-2,TRBV7-2,-,TGTGCCAGCAGCTCATCTATGACAGGCTCTAACTATGGCTACACCTTC,CASSSSMTGSNYGYTF
-,TRBJ1-2,TRBV5-1,-,TGCGCCAGCAGCTTCGCGAGTAGCTATGGCTACACCTTC,CASSFASSYGYTF
TRBD1,TRBJ2-7,TRBV7-2,few,TGTGCCAGCAGCCCATCCGGGACAGGGGGGCATGAACAGTACTTC,CASSPSGTGGHEQYF
TRBD1,TRBJ2-2,TRBV7-8,-,TGTGCCAGCAGTTCTCGACAGGGGATGGGGGAGCTGTTTTTT,CASSSRQGMGELFF
-,TRBJ1-4,TRBV19,-,TGTGCCAGTAGTAGGCATGCAACTAATGAAAAACTGTTTTTT,CASSRHATNEKLFF
-,TRBJ2-6,TRBV6-6,-,TGTGCCAGCAGTCCCTCGGGTGGTGGGGCCAACGTCCTGACTTTC,CASSPSGGGANVLTF
TRBD1,TRBJ1-1,TRBV30,-,TGTGCCTGGAACCCGACAGGGGGCTTCACTGAAGCTTTCTTT,CAWNPTGGFTEAFF
-,TRBJ2-3,TRBV11-2,-,TGTGCCAGCAGCTTAGCTATAACCAGCACAGATACGCAGTATTTT,CASSLAITSTDTQYF
TRBD1,TRBJ2-6,TRBV5-4,once,TGTGCCAGCAGCGGACAGGGGACTGGGGCCAACGTCCTGACTTTC,CASSGQGTGANVLTF
TRBD1,TRBJ2-7,TRBV29-1,-,TGCAGCGTTACGTTCGGGACAGGGGGCCCCTACGAGCAGTACTTC,CSVTFGTGGPYEQYF
TRBD1,TRBJ2-1,TRBV2,-,TGTGCCAGCACCATGGACAGGGTCGATGAGCAGTTCTTC,CASTMDRVDEQFF
TRBD1,TRBJ2-7,TRBV6-6,once,TGTGCCAGCAGTCCCCCGGGACAGGGGGTCTACGAGCAGTACTTC,CASSPPGQGVYEQYF
-,TRBJ2-7,TRBV5-4,-,TGTGCCAGCAGCTTCTCAGGGGTCGAGCAGTACTTC,CASSFSGVEQYF
-,TRBJ1-5,TRBV2,-,TGTGCCAGCAGGGGGCTTTACATTGGCAATCAGCCCCAGCATTTT,CASRGLYIGNQPQHF
-,TRBJ2-5,TRBV18,-,TGTGCCAGCTCACCTACAGGGTACCAAGAGACCCAGTACTTC,CASSPTGYQETQYF
-,TRBJ1-4,TRBV29-1,-,TGCAGCGTTTTATCTGCAACTAATGAAAAACTGTTTTTT,CSVLSATNEKLFF
TRBD1,TRBJ2-5,TRBV6-5,-,TGTGCCAGCAGTCCCGGGACAGCCCAAGAGACCCAGTACTTC,CASSPGTAQETQYF
-,TRBJ2-3,TRBV28,-,TGTGCCAGCAGCCTCCCCGACAGGAGAGATACGCAGTATTTT,CASSLPDRRDTQYF
-,TRBJ1-1,TRBV19,-,TGTGCCAGTAGTATAGGCAGGCCGAACACTGAAGCTTTCTTT,CASSIGRPNTEAFF
TRBD1,TRBJ2-5,TRBV7-8,-,TGTGCCAGCAGCTTAGGGGGGACAGGTCGAGAGACCCAGTACTTC,CASSLGGTGRETQYF
-,TRBJ2-3,TRBV7-2,-,TGTGCCAGCAGCTTAGGCGGACACAGCACAGATACGCAGTATTTT,CASSLGGHSTDTQYF
-,TRBJ2-7,TRBV5-1,-,TGCGCCAGCAGCTTGTACGGAGGAGGTTGGAACGAGCAGTACTTC,CASSLYGGGWNEQYF
TRBD1,TRBJ1-1,TRBV11-2,-,TGTGCCAGCAGGGGAATCAGGGGGCAGAACACTGAAGCTTTCTTT,CASRGIRGQNTEAFF
-,TRBJ2-5,TRBV7-2,-,TGTGCCAGCAGCTTAGGGGGCCGGGGGGAGACCCAGTACTTC,CASSLGGRGETQYF
TRBD1,TRBJ2-7,TRBV5-4,-,TGTGCCAGCAGCTCGGGACAGGGAGGATCCTACGAGCAGTACTTC,CASSSGQGGSYEQYF
-,TRBJ1-4,TRBV7-9,-,TGTGCCAGCAGCCGGCCGGAGGGGAAACTGTTTTTT,CASSRPEGKLFF
TRBD1,TRBJ1-1,TRBV30,-,TGTGCCTGGAGTAAGGGGGCCATGAACACTGAAGCTTTCTTT,CAWSKGAMNTEAFF
TRBD1,TRBJ1-2,TRBV30,-,TGTGCCTGGAGTCGGGACAGGCCGAAGGGCTACACCTTC,CAWSRDRPKGYTF
-,TRBJ1-1,TRBV4-2,-,TGTGCCAGCAGCCAAGAGCCGGGGGGCTTGAACACTGAAGCTTTCTTT,CASSQEPGGLNTEAFF
TRBD2,TRBJ2-5,TRBV6-5,-,TGTGCCAGCAGTTACCACGGGAGGGACCGGGAGACCCAGTACTTC,CASSYHGRDRETQYF
TRBD2,TRBJ2-2,TRBV7-9,-,TGTGCCGGGGAGGGACTAGCGAACACCGGGGAGCTGTTTTTT,CAGEGLANTGELFF
TRBD2,TRBJ2-6,TRBV7-9,once,TGTGCCAGCAGCTTAGTTGGGGGGGCTGGGGCCAACGTCCTGACTTTC,CASSLVGGAGANVLTF
TRBD1,TRBJ2-3,TRBV7-2,-,TGTGCCAGCAGCTTAGCGGGACAGGGGGCCCCTTTCACGCAGTATTTT,CASSLAGQGAPFTQYF
-,TRBJ1-1,TRBV2,-,TGTGCCAGCAGTGTGGCACACACCAACACTGAAGCTTTCTTT,CASSVAHTNTEAFF
TRBD2,TRBJ2-2,TRBV5-4,-,TGTGCCAGCAGCTTTTCAGGACTAGCGGGGTGGACCGGGGAGCTGTTTTTT,CASSFSGLAGWTGELFF